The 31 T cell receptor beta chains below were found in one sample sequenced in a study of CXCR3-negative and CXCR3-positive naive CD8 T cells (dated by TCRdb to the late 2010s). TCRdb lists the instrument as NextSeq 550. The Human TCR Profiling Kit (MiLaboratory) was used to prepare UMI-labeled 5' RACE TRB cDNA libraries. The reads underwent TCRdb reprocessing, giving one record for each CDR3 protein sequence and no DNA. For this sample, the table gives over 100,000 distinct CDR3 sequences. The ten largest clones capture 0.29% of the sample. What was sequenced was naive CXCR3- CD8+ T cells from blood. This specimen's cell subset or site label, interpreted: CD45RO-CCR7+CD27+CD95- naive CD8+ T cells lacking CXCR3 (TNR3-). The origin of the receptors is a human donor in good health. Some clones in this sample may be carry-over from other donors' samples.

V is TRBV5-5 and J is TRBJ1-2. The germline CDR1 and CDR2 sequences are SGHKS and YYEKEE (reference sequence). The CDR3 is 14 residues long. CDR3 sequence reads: CASSLDFSNYGYTF.

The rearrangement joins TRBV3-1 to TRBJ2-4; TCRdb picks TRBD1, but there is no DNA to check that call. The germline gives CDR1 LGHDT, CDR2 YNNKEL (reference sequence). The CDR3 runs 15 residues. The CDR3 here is CASSQDRGLPTIQYF.

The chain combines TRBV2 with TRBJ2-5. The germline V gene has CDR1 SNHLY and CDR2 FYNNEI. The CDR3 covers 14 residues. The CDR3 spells CASSTRRVQETQYF.

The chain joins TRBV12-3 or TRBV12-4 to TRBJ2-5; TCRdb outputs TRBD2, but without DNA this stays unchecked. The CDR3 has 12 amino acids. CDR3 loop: CANGEGLETQYF.

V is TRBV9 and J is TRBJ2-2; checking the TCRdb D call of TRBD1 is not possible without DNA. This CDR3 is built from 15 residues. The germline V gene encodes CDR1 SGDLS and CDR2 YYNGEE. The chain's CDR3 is CASSVEGQGGGELFF.

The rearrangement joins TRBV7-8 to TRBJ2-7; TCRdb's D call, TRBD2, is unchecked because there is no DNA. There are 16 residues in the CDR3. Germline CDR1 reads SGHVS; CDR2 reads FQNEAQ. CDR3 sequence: CASSFAGTSVAYEQYF.

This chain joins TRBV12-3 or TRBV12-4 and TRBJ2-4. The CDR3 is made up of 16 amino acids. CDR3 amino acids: CASSLSAFLAKNIQYF.

The CDR3 loop is CASSFSGFFHNEQFF. This chain uses TRBV12-3 or TRBV12-4 with TRBJ2-1; the D gene TCRdb calls, TRBD1, cannot be checked with no DNA. There are 15 residues in the CDR3.

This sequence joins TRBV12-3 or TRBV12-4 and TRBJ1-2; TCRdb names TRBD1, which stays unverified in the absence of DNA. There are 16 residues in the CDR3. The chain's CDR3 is CASSATLYGQGYGYTF.

The CDR3 protein is CSVWDRTLTDTQYF. This rearrangement joins TRBV29-1 to TRBJ2-3; TCRdb lists TRBD1, though no DNA is available to test this call. The CDR3 spans 14 residues. The V gene's germline CDR1 is SQVTM and CDR2 ANQGSEA.

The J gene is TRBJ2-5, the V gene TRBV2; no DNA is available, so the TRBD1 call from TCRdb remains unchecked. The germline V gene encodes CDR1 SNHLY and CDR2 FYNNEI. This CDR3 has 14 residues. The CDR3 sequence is CASSPKTGAETQYF.

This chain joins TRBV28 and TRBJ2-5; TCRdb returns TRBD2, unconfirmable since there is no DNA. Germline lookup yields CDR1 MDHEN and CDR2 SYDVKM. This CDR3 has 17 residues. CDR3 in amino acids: CASSLTSARQYQETQYF.

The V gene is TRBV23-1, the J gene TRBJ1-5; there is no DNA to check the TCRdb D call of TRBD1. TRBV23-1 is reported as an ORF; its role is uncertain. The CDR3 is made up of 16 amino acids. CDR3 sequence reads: CASSQRRDRQNQPQHF.

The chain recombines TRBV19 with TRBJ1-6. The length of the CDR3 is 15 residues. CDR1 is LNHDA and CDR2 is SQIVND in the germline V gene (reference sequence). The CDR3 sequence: CASSMVSGGNSPLHF.

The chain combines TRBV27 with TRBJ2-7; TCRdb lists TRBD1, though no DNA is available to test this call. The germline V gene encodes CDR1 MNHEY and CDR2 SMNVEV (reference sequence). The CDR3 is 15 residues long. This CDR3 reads CASSLIRTGGYEQYF.

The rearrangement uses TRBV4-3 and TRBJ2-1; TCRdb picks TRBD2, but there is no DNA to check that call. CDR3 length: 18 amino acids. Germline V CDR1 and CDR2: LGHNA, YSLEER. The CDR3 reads CASSSQTSGRASYNEQFF.

CDR3: CSARQGVHEQYF. V gene TRBV20-1 combines with J gene TRBJ2-7. This CDR3 region has 12 residues. Germline V gene sequence: CDR1 DFQATT, CDR2 SNEGSKA (reference sequence).

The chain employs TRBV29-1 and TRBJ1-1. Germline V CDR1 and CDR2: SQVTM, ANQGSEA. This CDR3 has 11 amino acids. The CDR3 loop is CSVESSGFAFF.

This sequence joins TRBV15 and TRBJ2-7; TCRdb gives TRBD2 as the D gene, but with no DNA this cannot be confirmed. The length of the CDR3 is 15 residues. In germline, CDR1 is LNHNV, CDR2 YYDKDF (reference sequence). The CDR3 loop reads CATSRARGQNYEQYF. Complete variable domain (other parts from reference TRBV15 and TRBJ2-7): DAMVIQNPRYQVTQFGKPVTLSCSQTLNHNVMYWYQQKSSQAPKLLFHYYDKDFNNEADTPDNFQSRRPNTSFCFLDIRSPGLGDTAMYLCATSRARGQNYEQYFGPGTRLTVT.

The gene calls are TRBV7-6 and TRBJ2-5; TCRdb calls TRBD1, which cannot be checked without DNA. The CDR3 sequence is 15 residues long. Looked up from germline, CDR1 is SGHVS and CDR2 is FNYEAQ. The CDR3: CASSAYRDRAQTQYF.

The CDR3 protein is CATSENRGRETQYF. The chain is built from TRBV15 and TRBJ2-5; TCRdb proposes TRBD1, but this gene call is untestable without DNA. Germline CDR1 reads LNHNV; CDR2 reads YYDKDF (reference sequence). The CDR3 is made up of 14 amino acids.

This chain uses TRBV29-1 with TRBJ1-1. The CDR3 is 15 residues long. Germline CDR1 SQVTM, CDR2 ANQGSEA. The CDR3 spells CSVPDISSVNTEAFF.

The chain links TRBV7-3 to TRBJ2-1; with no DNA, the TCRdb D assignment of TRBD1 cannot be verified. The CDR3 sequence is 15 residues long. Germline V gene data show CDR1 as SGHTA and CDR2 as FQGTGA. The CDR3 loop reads CASSWGQGTYNEQFF. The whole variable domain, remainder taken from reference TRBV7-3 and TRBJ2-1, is GAGVSQTPSNKVTEKGKYVELRCDPISGHTALYWYRQSLGQGPEFLIYFQGTGAADDSGLPNDRFFAVRPEGSVSTLKIQRTERGDSAVYLCASSWGQGTYNEQFFGPGTRLTVL.

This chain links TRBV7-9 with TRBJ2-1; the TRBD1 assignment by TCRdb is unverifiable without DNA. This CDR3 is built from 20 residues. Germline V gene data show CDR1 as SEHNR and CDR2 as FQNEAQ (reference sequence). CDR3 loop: CASSFSSGTVSSSAYNEQFF.

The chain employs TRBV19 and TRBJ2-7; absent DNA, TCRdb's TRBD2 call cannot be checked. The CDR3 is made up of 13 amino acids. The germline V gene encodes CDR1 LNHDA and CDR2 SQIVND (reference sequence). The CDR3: CASGASGSHEQYF. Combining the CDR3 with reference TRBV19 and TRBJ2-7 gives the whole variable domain DGGITQSPKYLFRKEGQNVTLSCEQNLNHDAMYWYRQDPGQGLRLIYYSQIVNDFQKGDIAEGYSVSREKKESFPLTVTSAQKNPTAFYLCASGASGSHEQYFGPGTRLTVT.

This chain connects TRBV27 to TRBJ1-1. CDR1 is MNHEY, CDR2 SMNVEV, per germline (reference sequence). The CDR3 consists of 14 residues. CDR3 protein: CASSLSPGNTEAFF.

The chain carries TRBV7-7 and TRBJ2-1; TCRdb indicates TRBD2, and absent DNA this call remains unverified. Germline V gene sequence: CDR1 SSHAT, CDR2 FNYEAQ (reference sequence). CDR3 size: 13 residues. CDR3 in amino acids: CANSPGLADEQFF. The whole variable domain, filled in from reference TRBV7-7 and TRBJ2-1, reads GAGVSQSPRYKVTKRGQDVTLRCDPISSHATLYWYQQALGQGPEFLTYFNYEAQPDKSGLPSDRFSAERPEGSISTLTIQRTEQRDSAMYRCANSPGLADEQFFGPGTRLTVL.

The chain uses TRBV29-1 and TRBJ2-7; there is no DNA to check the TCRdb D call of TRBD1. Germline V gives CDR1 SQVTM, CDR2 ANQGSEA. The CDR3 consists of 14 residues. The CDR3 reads CSVAGDRGSYEQYF.

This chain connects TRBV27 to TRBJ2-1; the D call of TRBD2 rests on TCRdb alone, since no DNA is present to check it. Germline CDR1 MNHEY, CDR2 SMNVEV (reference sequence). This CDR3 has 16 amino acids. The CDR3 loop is CASSLSLGPSYNEQFF.

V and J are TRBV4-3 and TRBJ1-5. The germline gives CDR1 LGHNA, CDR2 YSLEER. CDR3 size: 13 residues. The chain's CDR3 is CASSQDRDQPQHF.

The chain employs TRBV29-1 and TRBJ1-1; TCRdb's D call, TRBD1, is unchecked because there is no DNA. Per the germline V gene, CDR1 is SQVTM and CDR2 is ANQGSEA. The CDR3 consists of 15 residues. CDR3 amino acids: CSALLPQGLNTEAFF.